This TCR beta chain was profiled in a study of blood T cell repertoires in COVID-19. Study-wide background: Samples of COVID-19 (acute and convalescent) were obtained from the United States, Italy and Spain.

The junction had 10 bases not matched to a gene; V was cut back by 2 bases and J by 3 bases. Germline V gene lookup returns CDR1 SGHTA and CDR2 FQGNSA. This CDR3 contains 17 residues. As processed by the authors: Reference gene primer amplification in the assay estimated nucleated cell counts. Method: immunoSEQ multiplex PCR; TCRdb's copy keeps in-frame clones and lacks some. V and J calls and clone size are copied from that table; D and trimming were computed from the DNA. The profile covers about 210,000 clones, with approximately 85% appearing a single time and roughly 5.5% taken by the ten largest. Seattle's enrolled individuals joined amid active infection and were then monitored longitudinally.

This sequence joins TRBV7-2 and TRBJ2-1, with 7 bases fitting TRBD2. This TCR came from a woman in her sixties or seventies with COVID-19, enrolled during active disease. The sequenced sample consisted of peripheral blood. The CDR3 DNA reads as TGTGCCAGCAGCTTAAAGGTAGGGCGGGAGTACTACAATGAGCAGTTCTTC. Translating it yields CASSLKVGREYYNEQFF.